This entry describes one T cell receptor (beta chain). Its antigen is not known. Germline lookup yields CDR1 LNHDA and CDR2 SQIVND (reference sequence). This CDR3 comprises 14 residues. The entry originates in a study of cytomegalovirus exposure and HLA in healthy donors. Study-level information: Within the Caucasian-associated ancestry cluster were 81% of the approximately 400 genotyped donors.

PCR was performed using 60 Vbeta and 13 Jbeta primers. Profiled with immunoSEQ multiplex PCR; TCRdb holds only in-frame clones, not every one. The table shows some 50,000 clones, with 72% occurring only once. Notes on the study in general: Most TCR sequences proved rare, with some public TCRs found in many donors. A later analysis reportedly identified an Asian-associated ancestry cluster as carrying fewer N-insertions than the approximately 730-donor mean.

Nominally healthy donors were sampled, though unrecorded immune exposures were likely. This receptor was taken from a woman aged 45-65 years in good health and CMV-seropositive. V gene TRBV19 combines with J gene TRBJ2-5; 8 nucleotides match TRBD1. The J call may be faulty, since TRBJ2-7 better matches the DNA end. The sequencing input was PBMCs. The CDR3 DNA reads as TGTGCCAGTAGTATTGGACAGGGTGGCCACGAGCAGTACTTC. It encodes CASSIGQGGHEQYF.